These T cell receptor beta chains were read from a single sample in a study of chemoradiotherapy in HPV16-positive cancers. Using immunoSEQ multiplex PCR, the repertoire was profiled, and TCRdb retains in-frame clones only, with some absent. Here the sample spans about 4,000 clones, 75% to 85% being singletons. The biological material was taken from a patient who underwent chemoradiotherapy. The source of these receptors is a human donor with HPV-associated anogenital cancer. The CDR3 runs from the conserved cysteine through the conserved F or W. The order of the fields is CDR3 DNA, CDR3 protein, V gene, J gene, D gene, clone size. The D gene is left open where the match is weak. The size field is filled for only some rows; it gives once, few, many or a size class.

DNA: TGTGCCAGCAGACCAGACCTTAGCAATCAGCCCCAGCATTTT
CDR3: CASRPDLSNQPQHF
V: TRBV28
J: TRBJ1-5
D: NA
size: once

DNA: TGTGCCACCAGCAGGAGCGGGGGGGGAGGCAATGAGCAGTTCTTC
CDR3: CATSRSGGGGNEQFF
V: TRBV15
J: TRBJ2-1
D: TRBD2
size: NA

DNA: TGTGCCAGCAGCGTCCAGGGTGGCAACATTCAGTACTTC
CDR3: CASSVQGGNIQYF
V: TRBV7-9
J: TRBJ2-4
D: NA
size: NA

DNA: TGTGCCAGCACTGAACGCGACTGGCGGGAGGCCTCCTACGAGCAGTACTTC
CDR3: CASTERDWREASYEQYF
V: TRBV6-1
J: TRBJ2-7
D: TRBD2
size: NA

DNA: TGCAGCGTCGGCTCGGGTCAAACTAATGAAAAACTGTTTTTT
CDR3: CSVGSGQTNEKLFF
V: TRBV29-1
J: TRBJ1-4
D: NA
size: NA

DNA: TGTGCCATCAGTCGACAGGGGGAAAGGCAGCCCCAGCATTTT
CDR3: CAISRQGERQPQHF
V: TRBV10-3
J: TRBJ1-5
D: TRBD1
size: NA

DNA: TGTGCCAGCAGCTTCGGACAGCTATCTGGAAACACCATATATTTT
CDR3: CASSFGQLSGNTIYF
V: TRBV7-9
J: TRBJ1-3
D: NA
size: NA

DNA: TGTGCCACCAGCAGAGAAGGCGTCTCCTACGAGCAGTACTTC
CDR3: CATSREGVSYEQYF
V: TRBV15
J: TRBJ2-7
D: NA
size: NA

DNA: TGTGCTAGTGGATATGGACAGAAGAACACTGAAGCTTTCTTT
CDR3: CASGYGQKNTEAFF
V: TRBV12-5
J: TRBJ1-1
D: NA
size: NA

DNA: TGTGCCATCAGTGAGTTACAGGGACGGCATGGCTACACCTTC
CDR3: CAISELQGRHGYTF
V: TRBV10-3
J: TRBJ1-2
D: NA
size: NA

DNA: TGTGCCAGCAGCGAGGAGGCTCGCACCTACGAGCAGTACTTC
CDR3: CASSEEARTYEQYF
V: TRBV7-8
J: TRBJ2-7
D: NA
size: NA

DNA: TGTGCCAGCAGCTCGAACCAGGGTGGTGGCTACACCTTC
CDR3: CASSSNQGGGYTF
V: TRBV7-2
J: TRBJ1-2
D: NA
size: NA

DNA: TGTGCCAGCAGCTTCCAGGGGGCAATGAACACTGAAGCTTTCTTT
CDR3: CASSFQGAMNTEAFF
V: TRBV5-4
J: TRBJ1-1
D: TRBD1
size: NA

DNA: TGTGCCAGCAGCTTTCCCGGACAGCGGGAACAGTACTTC
CDR3: CASSFPGQREQYF
V: TRBV7-2
J: TRBJ2-7
D: NA
size: NA

DNA: TGTGCCAGGGGTCGCCAGCGGGAGATCCGGTTCTTC
CDR3: CARGRQREIRFF
V: TRBV9
J: TRBJ2-1
D: TRBD2
size: NA

DNA: TGCGCCAGCAGACTAACCGGGACTAGGTGGAATGAGCAGTTCTTC
CDR3: CASRLTGTRWNEQFF
V: TRBV5-1
J: TRBJ2-1
D: TRBD2
size: NA

DNA: TGTGCCAGCAGCTCAGGACAGAATCAAGAGACCCAGTACTTC
CDR3: CASSSGQNQETQYF
V: TRBV7-3
J: TRBJ2-5
D: NA
size: NA

DNA: TGTGCCACCAGCAGAGTACGGGACAGCCCTCAGCCCCAGCATTTT
CDR3: CATSRVRDSPQPQHF
V: TRBV15
J: TRBJ1-5
D: TRBD1
size: NA

DNA: TGTGCCAGCAGTTATCCCATCAGGGAAGGGAGACCGCAGTTCTTC
CDR3: CASSYPIREGRPQFF
V: TRBV6-6
J: TRBJ2-1
D: NA
size: NA

DNA: TGTGCCAGCCGGGACAGGGGATTTGGAACTAATGAAAAACTGTTTTTT
CDR3: CASRDRGFGTNEKLFF
V: TRBV19
J: TRBJ1-4
D: TRBD1
size: NA

DNA: TGTGCCAGCAGCTTGGTTGGGTCCCCCGTGAGCTCCTACAATGAGCAGTTCTTC
CDR3: CASSLVGSPVSSYNEQFF
V: TRBV13
J: TRBJ2-1
D: NA
size: NA

DNA: TGTGCCAGCAGTTTATTCGCAAGCCCGGGACAGGGGACGCAAGAGACCCAGTACTTC
CDR3: CASSLFASPGQGTQETQYF
V: TRBV28
J: TRBJ2-5
D: TRBD1
size: NA

DNA: TGTGCCAGCAGCAAAGTGGACACCACTTCTAATAGCAATCAGCCCCAGCATTTT
CDR3: CASSKVDTTSNSNQPQHF
V: TRBV21-1
J: TRBJ1-5
D: NA
size: few

DNA: TGTGCCAGCAGCTTACAGGGGGCTACCGTAAACACTGAAGCTTTCTTT
CDR3: CASSLQGATVNTEAFF
V: TRBV5-6
J: TRBJ1-1
D: TRBD1
size: NA

DNA: TGTGCCAGCAGCTTCGGGACTCTCACAGATACGCAGTATTTT
CDR3: CASSFGTLTDTQYF
V: TRBV5-6
J: TRBJ2-3
D: NA
size: NA

DNA: TGTGCCAGCAGTGACCTCCAGGGCGGGGAGACCCAGTACTTC
CDR3: CASSDLQGGETQYF
V: TRBV2
J: TRBJ2-5
D: NA
size: NA

DNA: TGTGCCAGTAGTTCCGGGACAGGGGACTACGAGCAGTACTTC
CDR3: CASSSGTGDYEQYF
V: TRBV19
J: TRBJ2-7
D: TRBD1
size: NA